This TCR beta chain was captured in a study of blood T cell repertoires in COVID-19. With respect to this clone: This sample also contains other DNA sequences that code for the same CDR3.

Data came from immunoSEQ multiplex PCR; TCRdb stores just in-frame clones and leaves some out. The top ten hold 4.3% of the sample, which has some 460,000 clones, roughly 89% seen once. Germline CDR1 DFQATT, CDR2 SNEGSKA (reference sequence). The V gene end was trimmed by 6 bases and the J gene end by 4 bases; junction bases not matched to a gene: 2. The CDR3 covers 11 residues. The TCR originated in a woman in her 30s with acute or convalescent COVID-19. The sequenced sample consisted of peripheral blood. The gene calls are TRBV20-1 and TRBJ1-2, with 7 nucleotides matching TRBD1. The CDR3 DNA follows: TGCAGTGCCCGGGACAGCTATGGCTACACCTTC. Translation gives CSARDSYGYTF.